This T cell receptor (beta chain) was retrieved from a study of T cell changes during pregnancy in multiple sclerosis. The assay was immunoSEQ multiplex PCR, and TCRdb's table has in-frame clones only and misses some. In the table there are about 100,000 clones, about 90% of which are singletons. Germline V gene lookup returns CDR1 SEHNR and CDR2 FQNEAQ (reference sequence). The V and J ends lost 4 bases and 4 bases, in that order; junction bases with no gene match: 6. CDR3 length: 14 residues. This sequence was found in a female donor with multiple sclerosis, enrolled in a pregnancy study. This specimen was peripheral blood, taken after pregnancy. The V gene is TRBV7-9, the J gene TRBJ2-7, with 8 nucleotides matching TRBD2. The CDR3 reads CASSSYSGTYEQYF. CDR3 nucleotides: TGTGCCAGCAGCTCATATAGCGGGACATACGAGCAGTACTTC.